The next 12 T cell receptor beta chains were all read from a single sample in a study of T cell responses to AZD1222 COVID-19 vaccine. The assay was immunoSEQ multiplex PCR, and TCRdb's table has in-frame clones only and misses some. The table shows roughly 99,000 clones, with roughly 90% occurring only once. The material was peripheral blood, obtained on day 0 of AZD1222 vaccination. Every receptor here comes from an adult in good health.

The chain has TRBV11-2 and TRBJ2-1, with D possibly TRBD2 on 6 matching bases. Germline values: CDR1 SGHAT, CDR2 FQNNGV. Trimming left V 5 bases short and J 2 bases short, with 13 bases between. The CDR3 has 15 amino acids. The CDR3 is CASSPRDSTYNEQFF. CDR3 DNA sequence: TGTGCCAGCAGCCCGCGGGACTCTACCTACAATGAGCAGTTCTTC.

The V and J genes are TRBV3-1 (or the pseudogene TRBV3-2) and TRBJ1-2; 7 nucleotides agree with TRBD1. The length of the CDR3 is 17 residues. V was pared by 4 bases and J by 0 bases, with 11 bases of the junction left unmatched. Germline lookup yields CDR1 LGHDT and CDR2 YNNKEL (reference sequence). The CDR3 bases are TGTGCCAGCAGCCTCGGGACAGCCCCCTCCTCTAACTATGGCTACACCTTC. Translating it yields CASSLGTAPSSNYGYTF.

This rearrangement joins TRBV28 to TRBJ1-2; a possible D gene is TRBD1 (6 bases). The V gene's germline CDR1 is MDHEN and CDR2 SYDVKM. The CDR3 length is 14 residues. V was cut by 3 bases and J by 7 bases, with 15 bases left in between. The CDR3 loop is CASSFGQGRTGYTF. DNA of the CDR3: TGTGCCAGCAGTTTTGGCCAGGGGAGGACTGGCTACACCTTC.

Written as DNA, the CDR3 is TGTGCCAGCAGCTTGGGACATCCGAACACTGAAGCTTTCTTT. Protein: CASSLGHPNTEAFF. The J gene is TRBJ1-1, the V gene TRBV5-4; no clear D. V gave up 0 bases and J gave up 1 base, with 7 bases separating them. Germline CDR1 and CDR2: SGHNT and YYREEE (reference sequence). The CDR3 is 14 residues long.

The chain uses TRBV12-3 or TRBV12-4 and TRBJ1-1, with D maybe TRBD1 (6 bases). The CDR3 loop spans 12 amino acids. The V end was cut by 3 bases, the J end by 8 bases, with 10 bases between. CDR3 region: CASSFQTGEAFF. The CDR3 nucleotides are TGTGCCAGCAGTTTTCAAACAGGGGAAGCTTTCTTT.

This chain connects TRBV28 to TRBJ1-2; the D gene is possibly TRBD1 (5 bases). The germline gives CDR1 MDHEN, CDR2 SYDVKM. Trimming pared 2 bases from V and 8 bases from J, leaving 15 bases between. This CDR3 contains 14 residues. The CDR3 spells CASSLGQGFAGYTF. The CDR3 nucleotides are TGTGCCAGCAGTTTAGGGCAGGGCTTCGCCGGCTACACCTTC.

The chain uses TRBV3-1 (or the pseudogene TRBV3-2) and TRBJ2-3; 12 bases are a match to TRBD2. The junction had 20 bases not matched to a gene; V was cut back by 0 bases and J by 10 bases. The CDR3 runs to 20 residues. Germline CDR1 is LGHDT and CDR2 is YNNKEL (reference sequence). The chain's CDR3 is CASSQDGSRLAGDFLTAQYF. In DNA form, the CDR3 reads TGTGCCAGCAGCCAAGATGGTTCTAGACTAGCGGGAGACTTCCTCACGGCGCAGTATTTT.

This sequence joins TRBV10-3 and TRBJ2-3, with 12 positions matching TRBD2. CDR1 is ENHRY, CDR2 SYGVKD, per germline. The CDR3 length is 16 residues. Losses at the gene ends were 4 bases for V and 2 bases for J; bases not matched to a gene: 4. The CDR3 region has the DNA TGTGCCATCAGTGGGGGACTAGCGGGTATCACAGATACGCAGTATTTT. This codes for CAISGGLAGITDTQYF.

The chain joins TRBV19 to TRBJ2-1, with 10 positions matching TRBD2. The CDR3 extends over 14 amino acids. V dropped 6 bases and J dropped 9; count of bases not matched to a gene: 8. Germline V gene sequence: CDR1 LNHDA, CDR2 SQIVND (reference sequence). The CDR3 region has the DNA TGTGCCAGTAGAAGGGGACTAGCGAATTCTGAGCAGTTCTTC. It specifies CASRRGLANSEQFF.

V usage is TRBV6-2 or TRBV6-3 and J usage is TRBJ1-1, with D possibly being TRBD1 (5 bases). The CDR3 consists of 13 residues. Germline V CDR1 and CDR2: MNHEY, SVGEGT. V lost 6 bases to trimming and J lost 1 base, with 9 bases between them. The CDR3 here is CASSLQANTEAFF. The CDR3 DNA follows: TGTGCCAGCAGCTTACAGGCGAACACTGAAGCTTTCTTT.

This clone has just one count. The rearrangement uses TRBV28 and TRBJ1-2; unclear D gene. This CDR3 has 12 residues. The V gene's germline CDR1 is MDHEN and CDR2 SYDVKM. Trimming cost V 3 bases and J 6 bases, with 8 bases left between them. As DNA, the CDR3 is TGTGCCAGCAGTTTCCCCTGGGATGGCTACACCTTC. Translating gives CASSFPWDGYTF.

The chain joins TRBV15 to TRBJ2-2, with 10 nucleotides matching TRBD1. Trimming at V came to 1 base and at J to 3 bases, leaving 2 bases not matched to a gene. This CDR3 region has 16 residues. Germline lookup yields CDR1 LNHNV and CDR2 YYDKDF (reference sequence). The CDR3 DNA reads TGTGCCACCAGCAGAGGGGGACAGGGGTACACCGGGGAGCTGTTTTTT. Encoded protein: CATSRGGQGYTGELFF.